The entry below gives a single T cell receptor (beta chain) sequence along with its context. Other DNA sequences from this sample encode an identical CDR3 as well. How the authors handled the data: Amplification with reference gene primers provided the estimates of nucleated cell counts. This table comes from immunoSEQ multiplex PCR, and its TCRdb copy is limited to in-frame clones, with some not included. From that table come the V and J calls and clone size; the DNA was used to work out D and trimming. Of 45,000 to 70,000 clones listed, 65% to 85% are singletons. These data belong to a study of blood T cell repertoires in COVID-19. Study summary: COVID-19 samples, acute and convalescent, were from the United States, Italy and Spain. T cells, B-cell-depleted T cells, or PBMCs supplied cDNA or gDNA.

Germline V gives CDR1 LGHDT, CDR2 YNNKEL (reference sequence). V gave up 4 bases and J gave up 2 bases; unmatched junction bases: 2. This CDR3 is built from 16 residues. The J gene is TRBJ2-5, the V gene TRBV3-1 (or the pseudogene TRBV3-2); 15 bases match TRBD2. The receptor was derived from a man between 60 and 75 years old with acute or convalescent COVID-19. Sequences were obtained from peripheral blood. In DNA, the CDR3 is TGTGCCAGCAGCCCGGGACTAGCGGGGGGTCAAGAGACCCAGTACTTC. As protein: CASSPGLAGGQETQYF.